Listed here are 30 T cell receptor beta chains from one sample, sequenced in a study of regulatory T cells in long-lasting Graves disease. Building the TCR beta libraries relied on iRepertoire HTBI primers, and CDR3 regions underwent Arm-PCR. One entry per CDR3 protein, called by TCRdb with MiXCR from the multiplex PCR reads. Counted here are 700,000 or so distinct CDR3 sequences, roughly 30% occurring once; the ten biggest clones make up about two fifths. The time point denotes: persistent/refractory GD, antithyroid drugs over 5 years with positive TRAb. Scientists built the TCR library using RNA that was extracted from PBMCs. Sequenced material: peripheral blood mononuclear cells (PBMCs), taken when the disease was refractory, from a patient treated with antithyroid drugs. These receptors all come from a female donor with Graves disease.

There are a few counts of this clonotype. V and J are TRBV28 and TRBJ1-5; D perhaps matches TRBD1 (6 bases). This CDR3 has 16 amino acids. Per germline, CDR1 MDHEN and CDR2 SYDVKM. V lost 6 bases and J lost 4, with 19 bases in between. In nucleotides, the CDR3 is TGTGCCAGCAGGTCACAAGGGGGGCGATGGAATCAGCCCCAGCATTTT. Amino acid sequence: CASRSQGGRWNQPQHF.

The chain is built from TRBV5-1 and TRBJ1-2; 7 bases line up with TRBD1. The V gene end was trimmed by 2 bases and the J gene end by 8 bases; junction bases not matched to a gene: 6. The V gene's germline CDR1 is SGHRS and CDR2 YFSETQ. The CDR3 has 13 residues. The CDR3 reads CASSFEGARGYTF. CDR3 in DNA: TGCGCCAGCAGCTTTGAGGGGGCGCGGGGCTACACCTTC. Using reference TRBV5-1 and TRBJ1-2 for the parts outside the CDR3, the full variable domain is KAGVTQTPRYLIKTRGQQVTLSCSPISGHRSVSWYQQTPGQGLQFLFEYFSETQRNKGNFPGRFSGRQFSNSRSEMNVSTLELGDSALYLCASSFEGARGYTFGSGTRLTVV.

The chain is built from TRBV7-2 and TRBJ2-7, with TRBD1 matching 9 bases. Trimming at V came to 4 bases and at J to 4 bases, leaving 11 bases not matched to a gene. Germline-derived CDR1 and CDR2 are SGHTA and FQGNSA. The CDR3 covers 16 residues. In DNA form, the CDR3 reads TGTGCCAGCAGCTCCGTCCCGACAGGGGGGGGGTACGAGCAGTACTTC. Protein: CASSSVPTGGGYEQYF. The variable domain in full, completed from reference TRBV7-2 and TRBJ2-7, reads GAGVSQSPSNKVTEKGKDVELRCDPISGHTALYWYRQSLGQGLEFLIYFQGNSAPDKSGLPSDRFSAERTGGSVSTLTIQRTQQEDSAVYLCASSSVPTGGGYEQYFGPGTRLTVT.

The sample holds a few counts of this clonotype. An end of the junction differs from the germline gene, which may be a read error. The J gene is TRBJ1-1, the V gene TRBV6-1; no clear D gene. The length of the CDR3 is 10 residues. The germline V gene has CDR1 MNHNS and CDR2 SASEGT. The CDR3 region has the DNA TGCTCCGACAAGAACACTGAAGCTTTCTTT. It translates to CSDKNTEAFF.

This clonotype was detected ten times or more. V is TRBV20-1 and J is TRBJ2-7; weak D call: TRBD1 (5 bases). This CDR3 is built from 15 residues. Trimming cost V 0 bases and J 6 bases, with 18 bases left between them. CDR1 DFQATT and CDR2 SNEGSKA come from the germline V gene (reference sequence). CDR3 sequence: CSARDLGAGYGEQYF. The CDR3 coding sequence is TGCAGTGCTAGAGATCTTGGGGCAGGGTATGGCGAGCAGTACTTC.

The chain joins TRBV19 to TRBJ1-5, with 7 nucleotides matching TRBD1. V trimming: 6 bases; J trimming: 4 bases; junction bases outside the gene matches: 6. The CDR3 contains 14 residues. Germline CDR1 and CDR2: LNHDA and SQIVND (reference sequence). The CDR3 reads CASRRTGENQPQHF. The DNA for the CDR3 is TGTGCCAGTAGGAGGACAGGAGAAAATCAGCCCCAGCATTTT.

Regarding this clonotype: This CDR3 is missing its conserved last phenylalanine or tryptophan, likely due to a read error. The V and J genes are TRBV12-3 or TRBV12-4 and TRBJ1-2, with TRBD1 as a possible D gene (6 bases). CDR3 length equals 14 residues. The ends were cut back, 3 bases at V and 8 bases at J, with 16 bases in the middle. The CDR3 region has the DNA TGTGCCAGCAGTTTTCCAGACAGGTCCTACGGCTACACCATC. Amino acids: CASSFPDRSYGYTI.

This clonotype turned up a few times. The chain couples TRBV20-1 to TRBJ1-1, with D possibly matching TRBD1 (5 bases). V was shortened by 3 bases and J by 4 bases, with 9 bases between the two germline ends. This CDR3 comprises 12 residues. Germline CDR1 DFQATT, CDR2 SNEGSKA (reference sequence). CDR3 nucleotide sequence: TGCAGTGCTAGGGGGGTGGCCACTGAAGCTTTCTTT. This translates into CSARGVATEAFF.

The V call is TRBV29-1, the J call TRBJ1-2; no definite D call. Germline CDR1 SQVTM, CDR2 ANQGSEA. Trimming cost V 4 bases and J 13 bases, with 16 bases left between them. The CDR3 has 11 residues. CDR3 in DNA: TGCAGCGTTGTTATCGGGGAAGGAAGCACCTTC. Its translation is CSVVIGEGSTF.

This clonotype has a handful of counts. The CDR3 region has the DNA TGTGCCAGCAGTTACCCCGGGGCTCAAGAGACCCAGTACTTC. The encoded protein is CASSYPGAQETQYF. This chain connects TRBV6-5 to TRBJ2-5; either TRBD1 or TRBD2 may supply D (5 bases each). Germline V gene sequence: CDR1 MNHEY, CDR2 SVGAGI. This CDR3 contains 14 residues. Trimming pared 2 bases from V and 2 bases from J, leaving 9 bases between.

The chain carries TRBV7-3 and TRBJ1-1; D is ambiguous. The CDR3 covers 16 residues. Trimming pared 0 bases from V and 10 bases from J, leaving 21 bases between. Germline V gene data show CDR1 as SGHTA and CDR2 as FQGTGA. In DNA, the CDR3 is TGTGCCAGCAGCTTAACCTCGGCCCGGAACACTGATCGAGCTTTCTTT. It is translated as CASSLTSARNTDRAFF.

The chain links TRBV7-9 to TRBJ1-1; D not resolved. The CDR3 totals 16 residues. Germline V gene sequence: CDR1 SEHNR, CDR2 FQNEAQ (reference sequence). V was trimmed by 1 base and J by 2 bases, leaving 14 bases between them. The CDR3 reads CASSLGETIGNTEAFF. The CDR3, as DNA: TGTGCCAGCAGCTTAGGGGAAACAATAGGCAACACTGAAGCTTTCTTT. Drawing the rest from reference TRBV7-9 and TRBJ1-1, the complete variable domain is DTGVSQNPRHKITKRGQNVTFRCDPISEHNRLYWYRQTLGQGPEFLTYFQNEAQLEKSRLLSDRFSAERPKGSFSTLEIQRTEQGDSAMYLCASSLGETIGNTEAFFGQGTRLTVV.

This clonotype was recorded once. CDR3 residues: CASSQEGIVGQETQYF. CDR3 DNA sequence: TGCGCCAGCAGCCAAGAAGGGATAGTTGGGCAAGAGACCCAGTACTTC. The V call is TRBV4-1, the J call TRBJ2-5, with no clear D. The CDR3 covers 16 residues. Germline values: CDR1 MGHRA, CDR2 YSYEKL. Trimming shortened V by 0 bases and J by 2 bases, and 13 bases separated the two germline ends.

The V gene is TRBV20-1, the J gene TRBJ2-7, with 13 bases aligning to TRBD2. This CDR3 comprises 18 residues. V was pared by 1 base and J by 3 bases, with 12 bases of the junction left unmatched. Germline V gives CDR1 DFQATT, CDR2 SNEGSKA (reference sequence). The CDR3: CSARAPTTSGRFLYEQYF. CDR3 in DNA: TGCAGTGCTAGAGCCCCTACGACTAGCGGGAGGTTCCTCTACGAGCAGTACTTC.

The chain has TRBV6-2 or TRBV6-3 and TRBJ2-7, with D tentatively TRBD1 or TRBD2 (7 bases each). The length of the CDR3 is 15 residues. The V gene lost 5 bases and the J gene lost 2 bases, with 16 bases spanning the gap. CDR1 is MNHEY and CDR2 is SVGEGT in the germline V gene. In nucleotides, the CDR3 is TGTGCCAGCAGTGAAGGGGGCGGGGGAGCCTACGAGCAGTACTTC. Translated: CASSEGGGGAYEQYF.

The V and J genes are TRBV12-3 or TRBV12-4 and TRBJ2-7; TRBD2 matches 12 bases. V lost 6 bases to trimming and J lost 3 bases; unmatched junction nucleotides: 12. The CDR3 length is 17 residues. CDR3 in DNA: TGTGCCAGCAGCTTCTCAAGTGGGACTAGCGGGTACTACGAGCAGTACTTC. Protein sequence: CASSFSSGTSGYYEQYF.

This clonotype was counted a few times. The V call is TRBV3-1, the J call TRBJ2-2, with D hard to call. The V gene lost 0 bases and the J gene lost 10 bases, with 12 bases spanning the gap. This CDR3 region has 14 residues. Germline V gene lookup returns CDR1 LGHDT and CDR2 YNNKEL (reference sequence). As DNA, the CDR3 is TGTGCCAGCAGCCAAGAAGTGGCAAGCGTGGAGCTGTTTTTT. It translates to CASSQEVASVELFF.

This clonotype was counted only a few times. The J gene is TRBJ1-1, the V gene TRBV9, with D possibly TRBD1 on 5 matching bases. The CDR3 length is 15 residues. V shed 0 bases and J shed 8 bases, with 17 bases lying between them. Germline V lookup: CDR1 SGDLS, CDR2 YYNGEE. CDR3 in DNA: TGTGCCAGCAGCGTAGGATCCGGGGGGGACTCCGAAGCTTTCTTT. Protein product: CASSVGSGGDSEAFF. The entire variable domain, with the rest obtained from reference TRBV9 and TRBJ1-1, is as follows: DSGVTQTPKHLITATGQRVTLRCSPRSGDLSVYWYQQSLDQGLQFLIQYYNGEERAKGNILERFSAQQFPDLHSELNLSSLELGDSALYFCASSVGSGGDSEAFFGQGTRLTVV.

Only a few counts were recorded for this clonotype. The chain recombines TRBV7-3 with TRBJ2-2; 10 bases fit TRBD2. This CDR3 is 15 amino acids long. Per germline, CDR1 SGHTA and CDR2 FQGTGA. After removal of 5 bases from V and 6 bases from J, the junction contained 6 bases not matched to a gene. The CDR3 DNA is TGTGCCAGCAGCCCCTCAGCGGGAGGGCCCGGGGAGCTGTTTTTT. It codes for CASSPSAGGPGELFF.

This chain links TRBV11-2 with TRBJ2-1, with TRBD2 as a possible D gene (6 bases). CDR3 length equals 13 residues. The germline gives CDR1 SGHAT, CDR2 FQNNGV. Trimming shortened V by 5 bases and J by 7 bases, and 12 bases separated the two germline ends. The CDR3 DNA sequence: TGTGCCAGCAGCGCGGGGCTCATGAATGAGCAGTTCTTC. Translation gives CASSAGLMNEQFF.

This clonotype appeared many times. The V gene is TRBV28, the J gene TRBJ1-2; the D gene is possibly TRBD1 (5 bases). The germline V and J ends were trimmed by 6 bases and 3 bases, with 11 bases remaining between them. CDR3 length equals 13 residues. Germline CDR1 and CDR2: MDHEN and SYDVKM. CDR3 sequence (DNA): TGTGCCAGCAGAGAGACAGCTTACTATGGCTACACCTTC. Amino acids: CASRETAYYGYTF.

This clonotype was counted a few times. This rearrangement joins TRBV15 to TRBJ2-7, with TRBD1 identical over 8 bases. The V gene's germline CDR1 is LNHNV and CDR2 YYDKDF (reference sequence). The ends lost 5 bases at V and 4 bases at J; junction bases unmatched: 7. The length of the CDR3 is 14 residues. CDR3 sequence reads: CATSLDRGLYEQYF. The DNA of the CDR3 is TGTGCCACCAGCCTTGACAGGGGATTGTACGAGCAGTACTTC. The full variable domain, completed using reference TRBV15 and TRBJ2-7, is DAMVIQNPRYQVTQFGKPVTLSCSQTLNHNVMYWYQQKSSQAPKLLFHYYDKDFNNEADTPDNFQSRRPNTSFCFLDIRSPGLGDTAMYLCATSLDRGLYEQYFGPGTRLTVT.

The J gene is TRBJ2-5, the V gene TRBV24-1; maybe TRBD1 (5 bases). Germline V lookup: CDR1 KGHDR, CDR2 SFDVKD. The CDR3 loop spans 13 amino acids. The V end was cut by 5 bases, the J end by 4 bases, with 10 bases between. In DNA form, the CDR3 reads TGTGCCACCAGTGTCTGGGGCGGAGAGACCCAGTACTTC. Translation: CATSVWGGETQYF.

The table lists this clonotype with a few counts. The CDR3 region has the DNA TGTGCCAGCAGGCAGACAGGGGCTATGCAGTACTTC. Its translation is CASRQTGAMQYF. This chain connects TRBV12-3 or TRBV12-4 to TRBJ2-4; TRBD1 aligns across 8 bases. J was trimmed by 13 bases and V by 6 bases; bases with no gene match: 8. The CDR3 spans 12 residues.

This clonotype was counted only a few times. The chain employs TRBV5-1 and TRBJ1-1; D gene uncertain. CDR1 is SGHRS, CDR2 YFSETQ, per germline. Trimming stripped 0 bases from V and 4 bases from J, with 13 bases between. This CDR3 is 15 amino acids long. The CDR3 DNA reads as TGCGCCAGCAGCTTGGAGGGAAGACTGGGCACTGAAGCTTTCTTT. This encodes CASSLEGRLGTEAFF.

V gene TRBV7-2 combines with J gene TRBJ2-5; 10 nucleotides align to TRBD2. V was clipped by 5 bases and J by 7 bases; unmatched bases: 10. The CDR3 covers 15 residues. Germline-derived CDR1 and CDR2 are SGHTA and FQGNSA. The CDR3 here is CASSTRTSGSRTQYF. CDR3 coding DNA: TGTGCCAGCAGCACTCGGACTAGCGGTTCGAGGACCCAGTACTTC.

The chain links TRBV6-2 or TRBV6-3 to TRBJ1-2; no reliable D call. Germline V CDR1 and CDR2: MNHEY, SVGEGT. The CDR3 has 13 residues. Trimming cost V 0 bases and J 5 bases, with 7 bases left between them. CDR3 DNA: TGTGCCAGCAGTTACTCGACCCGGTATGGCTACACCTTC. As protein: CASSYSTRYGYTF.

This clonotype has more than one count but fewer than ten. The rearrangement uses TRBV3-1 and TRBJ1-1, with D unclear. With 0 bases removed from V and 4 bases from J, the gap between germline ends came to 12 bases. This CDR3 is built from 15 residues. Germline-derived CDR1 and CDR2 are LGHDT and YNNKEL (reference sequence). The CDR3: CASSQDRWVGTEAFF. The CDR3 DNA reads TGTGCCAGCAGCCAAGATCGCTGGGTTGGCACTGAAGCTTTCTTT.

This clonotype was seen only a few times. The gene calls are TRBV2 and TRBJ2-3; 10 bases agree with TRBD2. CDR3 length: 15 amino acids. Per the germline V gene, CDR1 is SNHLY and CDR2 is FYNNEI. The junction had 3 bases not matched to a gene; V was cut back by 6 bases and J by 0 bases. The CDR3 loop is CASRLAGYSTDTQYF. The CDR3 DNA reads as TGTGCCAGCAGACTAGCGGGGTATAGCACAGATACGCAGTATTTT.

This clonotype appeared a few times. The CDR3 DNA is TGTGCCAGCAGCCAAGAGGCGACAGCCAAAAACATTCAGTACTTC. Translation gives CASSQEATAKNIQYF. V gene TRBV3-1 combines with J gene TRBJ2-4; D remains ambiguous. This CDR3 contains 15 residues. V lost 0 bases and J lost 0, with 6 bases in between. Germline CDR1 and CDR2: LGHDT and YNNKEL (reference sequence).